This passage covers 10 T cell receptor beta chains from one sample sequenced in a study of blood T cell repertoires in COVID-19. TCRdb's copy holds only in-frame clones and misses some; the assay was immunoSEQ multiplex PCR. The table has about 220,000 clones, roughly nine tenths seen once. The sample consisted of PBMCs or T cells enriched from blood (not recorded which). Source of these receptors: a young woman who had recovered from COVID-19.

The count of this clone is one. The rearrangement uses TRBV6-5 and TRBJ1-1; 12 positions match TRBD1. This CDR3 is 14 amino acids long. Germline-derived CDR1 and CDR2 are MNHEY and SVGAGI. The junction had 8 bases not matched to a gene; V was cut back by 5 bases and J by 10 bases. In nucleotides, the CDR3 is TGTGCCAGCAGTAGCTCCGGGACAGGGGGCGCAGCTTTCTTT. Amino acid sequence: CASSSSGTGGAAFF.

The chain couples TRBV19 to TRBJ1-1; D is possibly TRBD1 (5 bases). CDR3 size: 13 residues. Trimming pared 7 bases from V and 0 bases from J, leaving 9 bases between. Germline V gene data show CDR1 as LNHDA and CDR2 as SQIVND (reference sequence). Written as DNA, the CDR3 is TGTGCCAGTACAGACAGACTGAACACTGAAGCTTTCTTT. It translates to CASTDRLNTEAFF.

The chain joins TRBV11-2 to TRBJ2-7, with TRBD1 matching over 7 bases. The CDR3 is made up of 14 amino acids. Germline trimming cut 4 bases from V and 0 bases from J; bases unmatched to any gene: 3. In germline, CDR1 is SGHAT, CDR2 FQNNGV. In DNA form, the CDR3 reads TGTGCCAGCAGCTGGACAGGCCGCTCCTACGAGCAGTACTTC. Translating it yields CASSWTGRSYEQYF. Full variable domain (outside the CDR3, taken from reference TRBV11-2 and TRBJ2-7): EAGVAQSPRYKIIEKRQSVAFWCNPISGHATLYWYQQILGQGPKLLIQFQNNGVVDDSQLPKDRFSAERLKGVDSTLKIQPAKLEDSAVYLCASSWTGRSYEQYFGPGTRLTVT.

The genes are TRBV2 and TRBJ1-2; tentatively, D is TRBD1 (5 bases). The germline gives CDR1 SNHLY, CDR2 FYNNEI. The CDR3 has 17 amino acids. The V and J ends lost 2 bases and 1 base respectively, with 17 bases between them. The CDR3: CASSEWFDSDSNYGYTF. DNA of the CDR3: TGTGCCAGCAGTGAATGGTTTGACAGTGACAGTAACTATGGCTACACCTTC.

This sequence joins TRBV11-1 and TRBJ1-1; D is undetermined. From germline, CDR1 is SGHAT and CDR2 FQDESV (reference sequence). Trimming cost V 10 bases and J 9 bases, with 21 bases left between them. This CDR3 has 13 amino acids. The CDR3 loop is CATYKDPGTKAFF. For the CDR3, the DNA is TGTGCCACCTACAAGGACCCGGGAACGAAAGCTTTCTTT.

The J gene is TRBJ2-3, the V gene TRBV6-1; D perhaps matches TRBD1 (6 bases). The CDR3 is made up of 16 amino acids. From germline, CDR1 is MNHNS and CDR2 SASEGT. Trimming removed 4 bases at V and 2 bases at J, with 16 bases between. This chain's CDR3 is CASSAETGYNTDTQYF. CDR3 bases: TGTGCCAGCAGTGCTGAGACAGGCTATAACACAGATACGCAGTATTTT.

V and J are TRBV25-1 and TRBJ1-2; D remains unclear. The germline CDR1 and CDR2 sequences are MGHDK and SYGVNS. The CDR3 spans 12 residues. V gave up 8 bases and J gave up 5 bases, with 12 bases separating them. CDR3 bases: TGTGCCAGCCAGCGTTCCGGATATGGCTACACCTTC. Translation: CASQRSGYGYTF.

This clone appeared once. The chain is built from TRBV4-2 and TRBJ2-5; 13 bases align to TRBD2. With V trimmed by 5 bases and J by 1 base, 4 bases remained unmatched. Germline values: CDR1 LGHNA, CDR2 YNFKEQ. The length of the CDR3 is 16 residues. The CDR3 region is CASSSGLAGAQETQYF. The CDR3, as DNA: TGTGCCAGCAGCTCCGGACTAGCGGGGGCCCAAGAGACCCAGTACTTC.

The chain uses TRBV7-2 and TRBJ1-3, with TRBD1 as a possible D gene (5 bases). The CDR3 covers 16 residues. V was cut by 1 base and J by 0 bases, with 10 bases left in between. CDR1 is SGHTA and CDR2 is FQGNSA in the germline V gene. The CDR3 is CASSLEGEGSGNTIYF. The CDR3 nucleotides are TGTGCCAGCAGCTTAGAAGGGGAAGGCTCTGGAAACACCATATATTTT.

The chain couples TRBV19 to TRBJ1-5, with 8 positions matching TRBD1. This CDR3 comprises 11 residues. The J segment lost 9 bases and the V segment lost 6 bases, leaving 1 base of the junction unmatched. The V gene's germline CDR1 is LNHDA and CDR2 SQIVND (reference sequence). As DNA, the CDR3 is TGTGCCAGTAGACAGGGGGGGCCCCAGCATTTT. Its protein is CASRQGGPQHF. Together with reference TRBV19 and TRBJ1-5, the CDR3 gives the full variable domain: DGGITQSPKYLFRKEGQNVTLSCEQNLNHDAMYWYRQDPGQGLRLIYYSQIVNDFQKGDIAEGYSVSREKKESFPLTVTSAQKNPTAFYLCASRQGGPQHFGDGTRLSIL.